This entry is about one T cell receptor beta chain. It lacks a known antigen. There are no base qualities to consult, and no much larger clone falls within one base. The library was produced with the immunoSEQ multiplex PCR assay. Held by TCRdb, this immuneACCESS table contains in-frame sequences only and omits some clones. Under half of the omission traces to an unresolved V gene where checked; the cause of the rest is unknown. Counted in this sample were roughly 60,000 clones; around 92% of them appeared once. The ten largest account for about 3.8% of the sample. Cut back by 6 bases and 7 bases, the V and J ends lie 13 bases apart. From its cysteine to its phenylalanine, the CDR3 spans 14 amino acids. CDR3 DNA is the only sequence kept; it has 42 bases, read in frame from the first base. Looking up the germline V gene yields CDR1 MNHEY and CDR2 SVGAGI. The data stem from a study of technical replicates of blood from four donors (dated by TCRdb to about 2017).

This clonotype was sampled from a human donor in good health. Some clones in this sample may be carry-over from other donors' samples. Sequencing used PBMCs. This sequence uses TRBV6-5 and TRBJ1-6; the D gene is perhaps TRBD1, on 5 matching bases. The nucleotide sequence is TGTGCCAGCAGGGTTCGACAGATAAATTCACCCCTCCACTTT. It encodes CASRVRQINSPLHF.